A selection of T cell receptor beta chains follows, all from one sample in a study of T-cell reconstitution after alpha-beta-depleted transplantation in children. TCRdb passed the PCR reads through MiXCR, listing each CDR3 protein once. Found here are roughly 200,000 distinct CDR3 sequences, roughly 14% of them singletons; the top ten hold over 10%. The starting material was PBMCs from the stem cell graft donor, obtained from the stem cell graft. Receptors were obtained from a human donor who donated a stem cell graft to a child with acute lymphoblastic leukemia. CDR3s include the opening cysteine and the closing phenylalanine or tryptophan. D genes are given only for firm matches. Expanded clones get a size class; other rows say once, few or many, or leave the size out.

clone_size	d_call	v_call	j_call	cdr3_aa	cdr3_nt
many	NA	TRBV7-9	TRBJ2-6	CASRESGANVLTF	TGTGCCAGCCGCGAGTCTGGGGCCAACGTCCTGACTTTC
many	NA	TRBV10-3	TRBJ2-3	CAISPSTDTQYF	TGTGCCATCAGTCCCAGCACAGATACGCAGTATTTT
NA	NA	TRBV30	TRBJ2-2	CARINPQRLNTGELFF	TGTGCCCGAATTAACCCCCAGCGATTGAACACCGGGGAGCTGTTTTTT
NA	NA	TRBV24-1	TRBJ2-4	CATSGNVGIQYF	TGTGCCACCAGTGGGAACGTCGGCATTCAGTACTTC
many	NA	TRBV29-1	TRBJ2-3	CSVTWGTDTQYF	TGCAGCGTTACCTGGGGGACAGATACGCAGTATTTT
many	NA	TRBV5-1	TRBJ2-7	CASSFTQGGYEQYF	TGCGCCAGCAGCTTCACTCAGGGTGGCTACGAGCAGTACTTC
many	NA	TRBV7-2	TRBJ2-7	CASSLFQGEQYF	TGTGCCAGCAGCTTATTTCAAGGGGAGCAGTACTTC
few	NA	TRBV2	TRBJ2-6	CASMTLSGANVLTF	TGTGCCAGCATGACTCTTTCTGGGGCCAACGTCCTGACTTTC
many	TRBD2	TRBV5-6	TRBJ2-4	CASSLGSLADIQYF	TGTGCCAGCAGCTTGGGTTCACTAGCGGACATTCAGTACTTC
NA	NA	TRBV30	TRBJ2-3	CAWSVGRTDTQYF	TGTGCCTGGAGTGTAGGACGCACAGATACGCAGTATTTT
NA	NA	TRBV14	TRBJ1-1	CASSQVNTEAFF	TGTGCCAGCAGCCAAGTGAACACTGAAGCTTTCTTT
many	NA	TRBV20-1	TRBJ2-2	CSASRTGELFF	TGCAGTGCTAGTCGAACCGGGGAGCTGTTTTTT
many	TRBD1	TRBV10-3	TRBJ2-3	CAITSGQVTDTQYF	TGTGCCATCACCTCGGGACAGGTAACAGATACGCAGTATTTT
few	TRBD1	TRBV20-1	TRBJ1-1	CSVRADRGTEAFF	TGCAGTGTCCGGGCGGACAGGGGCACTGAAGCTTTCTTT
many	TRBD2	TRBV10-1	TRBJ2-5	CASTRTSVDQETQYF	TGCGCCAGCACCAGGACTAGCGTCGACCAAGAGACCCAGTACTTC
NA	NA	TRBV6-1	TRBJ1-6	CASWMKPGPQSNSPLHF	TGTGCCAGCTGGATGAAGCCGGGACCCCAAAGCAATTCACCCCTCCACTTT
many	TRBD2	TRBV10-3	TRBJ2-3	CAISGKTGTSGTDTQYF	TGTGCCATCAGTGGGAAAACCGGGACTAGCGGCACAGATACGCAGTATTTT
many	NA	TRBV6-4	TRBJ1-1	CASSVQPNTEAFF	TGTGCCAGCAGTGTCCAACCGAACACTGAAGCTTTCTTT
many	NA	TRBV6-2/TRBV6-3	TRBJ2-2	CATYSSEVAGELFF	TGTGCCACCTACTCGTCTGAGGTAGCCGGGGAGCTGTTTTTT
many	NA	TRBV6-2/TRBV6-3	TRBJ1-3	CASWYGNSGNTIYF	TGTGCCAGCTGGTACGGAAACTCTGGAAACACCATATATTTT
NA	TRBD1	TRBV20-1	TRBJ2-7	CSARPQGAYEQYF	TGCAGTGCTAGACCGCAGGGGGCCTACGAGCAGTACTTC
many	TRBD1	TRBV12-3/TRBV12-4	TRBJ2-5	CASSTRQGSKETQYF	TGTGCCAGCAGTACCCGACAGGGATCCAAAGAGACCCAGTACTTC
few	NA	TRBV29-1	TRBJ1-1	CSALGRVSLTGNTEAFF	TGCAGCGCCCTGGGCAGGGTTTCACTGACTGGGAACACTGAAGCTTTCTTT
NA	TRBD1	TRBV12-3/TRBV12-4	TRBJ2-3	CASSGPGQATPDTQYF	TGTGCCAGCAGTGGCCCGGGACAGGCTACTCCAGATACGCAGTATTTT